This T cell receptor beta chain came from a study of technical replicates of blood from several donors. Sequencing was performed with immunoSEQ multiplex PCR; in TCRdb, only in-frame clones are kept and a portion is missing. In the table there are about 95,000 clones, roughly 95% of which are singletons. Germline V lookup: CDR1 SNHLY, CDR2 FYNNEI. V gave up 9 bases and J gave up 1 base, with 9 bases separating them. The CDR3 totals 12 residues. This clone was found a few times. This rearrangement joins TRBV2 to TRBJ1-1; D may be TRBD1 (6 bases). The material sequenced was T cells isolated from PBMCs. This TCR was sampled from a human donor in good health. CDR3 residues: CASLRGNTEAFF. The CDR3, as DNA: TGTGCCAGTCTCAGGGGGAACACTGAAGCTTTCTTT.